This T cell receptor beta chain is from a study of cytomegalovirus exposure and HLA in healthy donors. Study-wide findings and caveats: According to an earlier analysis, most TCR beta V segments yielded productive rearrangements about 87% or about 30% of the time. The only immune exposure information that was available was CMV serostatus. Apparent HLA restriction characterized most CMV-associated TCR beta chains in a later analysis.

Remarks on this clone: The antigen remains unidentified.

V gave up 2 bases and J gave up 1 base, with 10 bases separating them. The germline gives CDR1 MNHNS, CDR2 SASEGT. The CDR3 is 15 amino acids. The PCR made use of 60 Vbeta and 13 Jbeta primers. Clones were sequenced by immunoSEQ multiplex PCR, and TCRdb holds only the in-frame ones, with some missing. The table shows around 200,000 clones, with 60% to 85% occurring only once. This rearrangement joins TRBV6-1 to TRBJ2-3; possible D gene TRBD1, 5 bases. The sequence was collected from a male donor in good health and CMV-seronegative. Sequenced: PBMCs. Here the CDR3 DNA reads TGTGCCAGCAGTGAACAGCAAGGGGGCACAGATACGCAGTATTTT. Residues: CASSEQQGGTDTQYF.